These 4 T cell receptor beta chains were sequenced from one sample in a study of shared clonotypes between healthy human individuals. TCRdb's table, derived via immunoSEQ multiplex PCR, lists solely in-frame clones and lacks some. This sample has about 1.5 million clones, with under 99% found just once. Specimen: naive CD4+ T cells sorted from blood. Subset reported: CD45RA+ positively selected. All receptors derive from a man aged 30 to 45 in good health.

The DNA of the CDR3 is TGTATAAGTTCAGGGGACTATGGCTACACCTTC. Its protein product is CISSGDYGYTF. The chain couples TRBV7-9 to TRBJ1-2; possible D gene TRBD1, 6 bases. This CDR3 contains 11 residues. Per the germline V gene, CDR1 is SEHNR and CDR2 is FQNEAQ (reference sequence).

The genes are TRBV18 and TRBJ2-7; 8 nucleotides match TRBD1. Germline V gene sequence: CDR1 KGHSH, CDR2 LQKENI. The CDR3 is 16 residues long. V lost 4 bases, J lost 2 bases, and 10 bases stayed unmatched. The CDR3 DNA follows: TGTGCCAGCTCACGTTTTGACAGGGGCACCCCCTACGAGCAGTACTTC. Amino acids: CASSRFDRGTPYEQYF. The variable domain in full, with the rest retrieved from reference TRBV18 and TRBJ2-7, is NAGVMQNPRHLVRRRGQEARLRCSPMKGHSHVYWYRQLPEEGLKFMVYLQKENIIDESGMPKERFSAEFPKEGPSILRIQQVVRGDSAAYFCASSRFDRGTPYEQYFGPGTRLTVT.

Regarding this clone: Other nucleotide sequences in the sample specify the same CDR3. The chain carries TRBV29-1 and TRBJ2-7; D may be TRBD1 (6 bases). This CDR3 has 12 residues. Germline assignment: CDR1 SQVTM and CDR2 ANQGSEA. The V end was cut by 4 bases, the J end by 1 base, with 8 bases between. Written as DNA, the CDR3 is TGCAGCGTTGGCCAGGGGTCCTACGAGCAGTACTTC. Residues: CSVGQGSYEQYF.

The chain uses TRBV6-1 and TRBJ1-5; D unclear. The germline V gene encodes CDR1 MNHNS and CDR2 SASEGT. The CDR3 has 13 residues. Trimming took off 4 bases at V and 6 bases at J, with 10 bases between the two ends. CDR3 sequence reads: CASSVASSQPQHF. CDR3 bases: TGTGCCAGCAGTGTAGCCTCGTCTCAGCCCCAGCATTTT.